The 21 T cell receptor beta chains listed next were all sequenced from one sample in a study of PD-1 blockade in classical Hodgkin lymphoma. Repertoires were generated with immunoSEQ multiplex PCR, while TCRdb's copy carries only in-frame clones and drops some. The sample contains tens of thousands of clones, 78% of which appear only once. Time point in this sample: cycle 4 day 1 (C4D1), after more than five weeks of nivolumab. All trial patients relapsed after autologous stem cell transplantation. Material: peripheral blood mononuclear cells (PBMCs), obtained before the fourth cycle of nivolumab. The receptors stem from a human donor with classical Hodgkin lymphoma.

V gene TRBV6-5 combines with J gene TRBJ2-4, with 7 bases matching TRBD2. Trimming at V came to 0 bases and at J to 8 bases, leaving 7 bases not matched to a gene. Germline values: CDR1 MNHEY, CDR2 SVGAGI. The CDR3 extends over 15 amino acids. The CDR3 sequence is CASSYSNAGRDIQYF. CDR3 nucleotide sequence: TGTGCCAGCAGTTACTCGAACGCAGGGAGGGACATTCAGTACTTC.

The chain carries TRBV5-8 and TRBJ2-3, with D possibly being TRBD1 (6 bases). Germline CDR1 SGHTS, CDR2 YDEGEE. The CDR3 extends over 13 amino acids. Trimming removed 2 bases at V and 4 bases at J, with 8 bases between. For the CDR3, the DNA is TGTGCCAGCAGCTTTACAGGGTCAGATACGCAGTATTTT. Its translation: CASSFTGSDTQYF.

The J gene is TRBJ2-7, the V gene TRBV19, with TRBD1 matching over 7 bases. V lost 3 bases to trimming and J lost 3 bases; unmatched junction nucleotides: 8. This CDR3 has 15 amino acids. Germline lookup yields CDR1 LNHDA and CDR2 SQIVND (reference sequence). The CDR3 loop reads CASSIYRDSFYEQYF. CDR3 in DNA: TGTGCCAGTAGTATTTATCGGGACAGCTTCTACGAGCAGTACTTC.

The CDR3 bases are TGCGCCAGCAGCGGGGTAAGGGGGCGAGAGACCCAGTACTTC. Translating gives CASSGVRGRETQYF. The V gene is TRBV5-1, the J gene TRBJ2-5; 7 bases align to TRBD1. Germline V gene lookup returns CDR1 SGHRS and CDR2 YFSETQ. The junction had 7 bases not matched to a gene; V was cut back by 4 bases and J by 4 bases. The CDR3 is made up of 14 amino acids.

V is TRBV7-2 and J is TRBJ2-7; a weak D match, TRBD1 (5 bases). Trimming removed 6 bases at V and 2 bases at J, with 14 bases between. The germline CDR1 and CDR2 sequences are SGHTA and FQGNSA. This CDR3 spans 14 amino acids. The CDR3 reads CASRLNKGAYEQYF. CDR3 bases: TGTGCCAGCAGGCTCAATAAAGGGGCCTACGAGCAGTACTTC.

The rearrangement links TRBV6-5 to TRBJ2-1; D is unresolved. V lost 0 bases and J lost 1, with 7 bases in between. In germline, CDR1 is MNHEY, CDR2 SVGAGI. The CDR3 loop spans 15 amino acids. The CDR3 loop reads CASSYSWLSYNEQFF. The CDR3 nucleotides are TGTGCCAGCAGTTACTCATGGCTATCCTACAATGAGCAGTTCTTC.

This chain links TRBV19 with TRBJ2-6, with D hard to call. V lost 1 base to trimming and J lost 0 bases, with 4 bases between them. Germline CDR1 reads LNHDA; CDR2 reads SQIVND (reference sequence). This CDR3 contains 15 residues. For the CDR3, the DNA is TGTGCCAGTAGTATAGGGGGCTCTGGGGCCAACGTCCTGACTTTC. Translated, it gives CASSIGGSGANVLTF. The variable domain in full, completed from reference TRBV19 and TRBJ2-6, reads DGGITQSPKYLFRKEGQNVTLSCEQNLNHDAMYWYRQDPGQGLRLIYYSQIVNDFQKGDIAEGYSVSREKKESFPLTVTSAQKNPTAFYLCASSIGGSGANVLTFGAGSRLTVL.

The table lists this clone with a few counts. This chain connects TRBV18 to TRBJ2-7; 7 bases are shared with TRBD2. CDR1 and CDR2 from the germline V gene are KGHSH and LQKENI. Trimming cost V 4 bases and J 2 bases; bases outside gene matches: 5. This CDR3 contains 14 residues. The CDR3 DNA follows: TGTGCCAGCTCACACGGGACTATGACCTACGAGCAGTACTTC. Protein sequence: CASSHGTMTYEQYF.

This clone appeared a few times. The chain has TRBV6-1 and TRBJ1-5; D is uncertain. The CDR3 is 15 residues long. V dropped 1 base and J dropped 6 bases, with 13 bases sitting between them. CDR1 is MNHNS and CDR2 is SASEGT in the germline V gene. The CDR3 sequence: CASSEGAGWGQPQHF. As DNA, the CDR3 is TGTGCCAGCAGTGAAGGCGCGGGTTGGGGTCAGCCCCAGCATTTT.

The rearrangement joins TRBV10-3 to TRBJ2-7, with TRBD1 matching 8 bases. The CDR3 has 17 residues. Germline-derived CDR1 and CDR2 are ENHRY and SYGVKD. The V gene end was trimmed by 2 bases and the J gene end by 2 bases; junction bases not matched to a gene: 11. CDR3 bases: TGTGCCATCAGTGAGGTGGGGGCTCGGACAGGGACCTACGAGCAGTACTTC. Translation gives CAISEVGARTGTYEQYF.

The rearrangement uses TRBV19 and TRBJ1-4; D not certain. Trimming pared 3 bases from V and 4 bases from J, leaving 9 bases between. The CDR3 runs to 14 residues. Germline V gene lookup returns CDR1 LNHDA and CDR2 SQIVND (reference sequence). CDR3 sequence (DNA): TGTGCCAGTAGTATGTCGGCGAATAATGAAAAACTGTTTTTT. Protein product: CASSMSANNEKLFF. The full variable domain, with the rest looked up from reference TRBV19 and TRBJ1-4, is DGGITQSPKYLFRKEGQNVTLSCEQNLNHDAMYWYRQDPGQGLRLIYYSQIVNDFQKGDIAEGYSVSREKKESFPLTVTSAQKNPTAFYLCASSMSANNEKLFFGSGTQLSVL.

CDR3 amino acids: CSVDLQGAASYGYTF. The CDR3 DNA is TGCAGCGTTGATTTACAGGGGGCGGCGTCCTATGGCTACACCTTC. V usage is TRBV29-1 and J usage is TRBJ1-2; TRBD1 matches at 9 bases. Trimming took 3 bases from V and 4 from J; bases not matched to a gene: 9. The CDR3 covers 15 residues. Germline values: CDR1 SQVTM, CDR2 ANQGSEA.

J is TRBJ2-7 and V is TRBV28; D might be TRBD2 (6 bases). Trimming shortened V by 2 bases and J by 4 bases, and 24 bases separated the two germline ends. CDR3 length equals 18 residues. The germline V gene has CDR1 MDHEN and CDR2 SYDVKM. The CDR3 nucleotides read TGTGCCAGCAGTTTAGACAGCATAGCGGAGGGCGGGGAGTACGAGCAGTACTTC. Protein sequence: CASSLDSIAEGGEYEQYF.

CDR3: CASSGIGQGTEKLFF. CDR3 nucleotide sequence: TGCGCCAGCAGCGGAATAGGACAGGGGACTGAAAAACTGTTTTTT. The V gene is TRBV5-1, the J gene TRBJ1-4; 9 bases fit TRBD1. Germline V CDR1 and CDR2: SGHRS, YFSETQ. The CDR3 is made up of 15 amino acids. V lost 4 bases and J lost 7; bases outside the gene matches: 8.

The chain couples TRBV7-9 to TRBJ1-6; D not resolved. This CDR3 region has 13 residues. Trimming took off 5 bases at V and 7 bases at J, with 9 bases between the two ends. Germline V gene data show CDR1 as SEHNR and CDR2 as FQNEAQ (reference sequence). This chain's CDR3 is CASSTRTNSPLHF. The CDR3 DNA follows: TGTGCCAGCAGCACCCGGACGAATTCACCCCTCCACTTT.

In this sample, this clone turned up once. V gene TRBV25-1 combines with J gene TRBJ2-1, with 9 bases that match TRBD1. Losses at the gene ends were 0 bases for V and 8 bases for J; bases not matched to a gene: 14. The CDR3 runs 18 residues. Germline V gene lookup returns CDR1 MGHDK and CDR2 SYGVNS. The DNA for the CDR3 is TGTGCCAGCAGTGAATATAAGGCCCGGGGACAGGGCATACATGAGCAGTTCTTC. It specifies CASSEYKARGQGIHEQFF.

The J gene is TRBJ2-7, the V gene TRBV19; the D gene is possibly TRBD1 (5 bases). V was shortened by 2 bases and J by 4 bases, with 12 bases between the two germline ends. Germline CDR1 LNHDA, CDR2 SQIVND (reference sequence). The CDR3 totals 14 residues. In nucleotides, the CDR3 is TGTGCCAGTAGTATAAGTAGCAGGGTGTACGAGCAGTACTTC. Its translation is CASSISSRVYEQYF.

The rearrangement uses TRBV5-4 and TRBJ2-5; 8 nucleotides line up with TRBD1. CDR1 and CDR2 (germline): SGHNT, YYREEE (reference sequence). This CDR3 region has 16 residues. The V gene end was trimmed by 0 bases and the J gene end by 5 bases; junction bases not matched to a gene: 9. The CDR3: CASSLGGVTGDETQYF. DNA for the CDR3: TGTGCCAGCAGCTTGGGTGGTGTGACAGGGGACGAGACCCAGTACTTC.

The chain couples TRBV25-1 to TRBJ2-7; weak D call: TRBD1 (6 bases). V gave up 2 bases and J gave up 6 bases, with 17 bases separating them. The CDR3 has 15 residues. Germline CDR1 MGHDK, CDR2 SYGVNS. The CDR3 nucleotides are TGTGCCAGCAGTGAAGCCGGGACATCCTTCTTCGAGCAGTACTTC. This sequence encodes CASSEAGTSFFEQYF.

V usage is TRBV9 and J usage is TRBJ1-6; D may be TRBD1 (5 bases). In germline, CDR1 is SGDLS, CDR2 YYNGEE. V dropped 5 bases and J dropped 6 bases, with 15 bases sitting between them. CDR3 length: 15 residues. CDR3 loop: CASSRSGRTNSPLHF. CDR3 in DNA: TGTGCCAGCAGTAGGTCAGGGAGAACTAATTCACCCCTCCACTTT.

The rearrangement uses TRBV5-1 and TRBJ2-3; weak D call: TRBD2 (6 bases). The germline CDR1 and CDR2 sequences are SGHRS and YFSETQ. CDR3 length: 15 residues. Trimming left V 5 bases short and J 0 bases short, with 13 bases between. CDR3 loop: CASRRSRESTDTQYF. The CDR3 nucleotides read TGCGCCAGCAGACGCTCCCGGGAGAGCACAGATACGCAGTATTTT.